This T cell receptor beta chain was obtained from a study of cytomegalovirus exposure and HLA in healthy donors. Study-level findings and limits: Several of the most significant clusters appeared linked to common viral pathogens, based on a later analysis.

Germline values: CDR1 SGHNT, CDR2 YYREEE (reference sequence). This CDR3 is 19 amino acids long. With 4 bases clipped from V and 2 bases from J, the junction kept 11 bases outside the gene matches. Healthy bone marrow donors made up the donors. PCR primers comprised 60 Vbeta and 13 Jbeta primers. Assay: immunoSEQ multiplex PCR; the TCRdb copy retains only in-frame clones and omits some. The table records more than 150,000 clones, approximately 85% of them present only once. To note about this clone: Its specificity is unknown.

Sequences were obtained from PBMCs. The rearrangement joins TRBV5-4 to TRBJ2-6; the match to TRBD1 covers 11 bases. This receptor was taken from a man aged 18 to 30 in good health and CMV-seropositive. The CDR3 region has the DNA TGTGCCAGCAGCCGCGGGGGGGGGACAGGGGGACCTGGGGCCAACGTCCTGACTTTC. Translation: CASSRGGGTGGPGANVLTF.